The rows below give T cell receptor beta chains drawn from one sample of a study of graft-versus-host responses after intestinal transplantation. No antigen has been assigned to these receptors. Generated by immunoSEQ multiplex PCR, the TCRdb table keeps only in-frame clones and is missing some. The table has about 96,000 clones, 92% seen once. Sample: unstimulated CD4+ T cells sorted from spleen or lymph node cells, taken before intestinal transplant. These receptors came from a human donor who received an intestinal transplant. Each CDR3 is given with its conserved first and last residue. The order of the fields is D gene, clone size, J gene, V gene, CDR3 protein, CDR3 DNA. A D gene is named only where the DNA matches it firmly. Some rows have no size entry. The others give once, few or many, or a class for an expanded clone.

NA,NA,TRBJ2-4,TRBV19,CASSTGTNIQYF,TGTGCCAGTAGCACAGGGACGAACATTCAGTACTTC
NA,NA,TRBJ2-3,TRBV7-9,CASSYRVRTDTQYF,TGTGCCAGCAGCTACAGGGTTCGGACAGATACGCAGTATTTT
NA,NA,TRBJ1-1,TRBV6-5,CASSYSPTVEAFF,TGTGCCAGCAGTTACTCGCCCACAGTTGAAGCTTTCTTT
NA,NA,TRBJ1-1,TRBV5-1,CASRLIQGRHTEAFF,TGCGCCAGCAGACTTATACAGGGAAGGCACACTGAAGCTTTCTTT
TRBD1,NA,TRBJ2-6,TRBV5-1,CASSPGQGASGANVLTF,TGCGCCAGCAGCCCGGGACAGGGGGCTTCTGGGGCCAACGTCCTGACTTTC
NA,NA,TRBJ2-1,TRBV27,CASSSLGGSYNEQFF,TGTGCCAGCAGTTCCCTTGGGGGTTCCTACAATGAGCAGTTCTTC
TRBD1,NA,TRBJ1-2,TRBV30,CAWTNRGDGYTF,TGTGCCTGGACCAACAGGGGGGATGGCTACACCTTC
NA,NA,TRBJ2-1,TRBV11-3,CASSLAAGSGNEQFF,TGTGCCAGCAGCTTAGCGGCGGGATCGGGCAATGAGCAGTTCTTC
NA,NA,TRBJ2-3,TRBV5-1,CASSSGATLDTQYF,TGCGCCAGCAGCTCTGGTGCGACCCTCGATACGCAGTATTTT
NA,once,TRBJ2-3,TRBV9,CASSETSGPSTDTQYF,TGTGCCAGCAGCGAGACGAGCGGGCCTAGCACAGATACGCAGTATTTT
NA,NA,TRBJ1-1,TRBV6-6,CASNRVGTTEAFF,TGTGCCAGCAACAGGGTTGGGACCACTGAAGCTTTCTTT
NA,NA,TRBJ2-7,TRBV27,CASSFLAKSYEQYF,TGTGCCAGCAGTTTCTTAGCGAAATCCTACGAGCAGTACTTC
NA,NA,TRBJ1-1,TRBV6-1,CASRLDREDEAFF,TGTGCCAGCCGTCTCGACAGAGAAGATGAAGCTTTCTTT
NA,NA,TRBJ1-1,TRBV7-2,CASKSGINTEAFF,TGTGCCAGCAAGTCGGGGATTAACACTGAAGCTTTCTTT
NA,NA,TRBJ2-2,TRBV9,CASSVVGNTGELFF,TGTGCCAGCAGCGTAGTGGGGAACACCGGGGAGCTGTTTTTT
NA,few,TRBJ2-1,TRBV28,CASSPLGLLSSNEQFF,TGTGCCAGCAGTCCGCTCGGGCTTTTAAGCAGCAATGAGCAGTTCTTC
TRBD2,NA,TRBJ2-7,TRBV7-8,CASSSQSGISYEQYF,TGTGCCAGCAGCTCCCAAAGCGGGATCTCCTACGAGCAGTACTTC
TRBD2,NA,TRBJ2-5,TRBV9,CASSGPGLEVEETQYF,TGTGCCAGCAGCGGGCCGGGACTAGAAGTGGAAGAGACCCAGTACTTC
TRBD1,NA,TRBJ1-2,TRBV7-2,CASSSPARQGTYGYTF,TGTGCCAGCAGTTCTCCAGCCCGACAGGGGACCTATGGCTACACCTTC
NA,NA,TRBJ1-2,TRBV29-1,CSAPARDNNYGYTF,TGCAGCGCCCCTGCCCGGGACAATAACTATGGCTACACCTTC
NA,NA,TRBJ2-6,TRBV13,CASSASLRGANVLTF,TGTGCCAGCAGCGCAAGCCTGCGGGGGGCCAACGTCCTGACTTTC
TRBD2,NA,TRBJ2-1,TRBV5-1,CASSFSGSSYNEQFF,TGCGCCAGCAGCTTCAGCGGGAGCTCCTACAATGAGCAGTTCTTC
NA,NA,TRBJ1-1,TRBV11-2,CASSFFSAEAFF,TGTGCCAGCAGCTTTTTTTCGGCTGAAGCTTTCTTT
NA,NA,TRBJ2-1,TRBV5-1,CASSLAGGGPYNEQFF,TGCGCCAGCAGCTTGGCCGGGGGCGGACCCTACAATGAGCAGTTCTTC
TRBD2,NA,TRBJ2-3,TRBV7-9,CASSSPSGTSRFADTQYF,TGTGCCAGCAGCTCCCCGTCGGGGACTAGCCGGTTCGCAGATACGCAGTATTTT
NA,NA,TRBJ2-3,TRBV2,CASSDRAGGLGGDTQYF,TGTGCCAGCAGTGATCGAGCAGGGGGACTAGGGGGAGATACGCAGTATTTT
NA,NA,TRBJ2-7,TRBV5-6,CASSLWGPSKQYF,TGTGCCAGCAGCTTGTGGGGACCGTCCAAGCAGTACTTC
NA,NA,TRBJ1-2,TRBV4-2,CASSPHTSGDVNYGYTF,TGTGCCAGCAGCCCCCATACCAGCGGGGATGTTAACTATGGCTACACCTTC
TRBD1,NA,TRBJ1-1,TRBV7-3,CASSEMGQGVTEAFF,TGTGCCAGCAGCGAAATGGGACAGGGGGTCACTGAAGCTTTCTTT
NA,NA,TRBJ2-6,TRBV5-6,CASSFVGRSGANVLTF,TGTGCCAGCAGCTTTGTTGGGAGGTCTGGGGCCAACGTCCTGACTTTC
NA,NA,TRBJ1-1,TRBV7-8,CASSLDTGNTEAFF,TGTGCCAGCAGCTTAGATACAGGGAACACTGAAGCTTTCTTT
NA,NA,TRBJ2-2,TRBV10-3,CAISESLRGASTGELFF,TGTGCCATCAGTGAGTCCTTAAGGGGGGCTTCAACCGGGGAGCTGTTTTTT
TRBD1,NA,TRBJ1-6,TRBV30,CACSGQSSYNSPLHF,TGTGCCTGTTCGGGACAGAGCTCCTATAATTCACCCCTCCACTTT
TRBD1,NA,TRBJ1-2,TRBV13,CASSAYKGAGCTF,TGTGCCAGCAGCGCCTATAAGGGGGCCGGCTGCACCTTC
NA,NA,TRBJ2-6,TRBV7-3,CASSPPAECYSGANVLTF,TGTGCCAGCAGCCCCCCGGCGGAGTGTTACTCTGGGGCCAACGTCCTGACTTTC
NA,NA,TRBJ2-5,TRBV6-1,CASSEEAGVHQETQYF,TGTGCCAGCAGTGAGGAGGCAGGGGTACACCAAGAGACCCAGTACTTC
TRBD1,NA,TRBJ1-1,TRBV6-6,CASSYVTGQTAFF,TGTGCCAGCAGTTACGTAACGGGACAGACAGCTTTCTTT
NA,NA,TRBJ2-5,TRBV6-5,CASSYSKMLSQYF,TGTGCCAGCAGTTACTCGAAAATGCTATCTCAGTACTTC
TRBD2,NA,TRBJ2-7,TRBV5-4,CASSQPGLAGGPISYEQYF,TGTGCCAGCAGCCAGCCGGGACTAGCGGGAGGGCCTATCTCCTACGAGCAGTACTTC
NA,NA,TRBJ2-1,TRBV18,CASSLLEGGINNEQFF,TGTGCCAGCTCGCTCTTAGAGGGGGGTATCAACAATGAGCAGTTCTTC
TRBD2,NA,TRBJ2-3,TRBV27,CASSLSSGLAGGSKADTQYF,TGTGCCAGCAGTTTATCCTCGGGACTAGCGGGAGGAAGTAAAGCAGATACGCAGTATTTT
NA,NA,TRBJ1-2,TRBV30,CAWSLQENYGYTF,TGTGCCTGGAGCTTACAGGAGAACTATGGCTACACCTTC
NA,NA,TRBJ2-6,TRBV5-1,CASSLSEANVLTF,TGCGCCAGCAGCTTGTCTGAGGCCAACGTCCTGACTTTC